Each of the 22 T cell receptor beta chains below was sequenced from the same sample in a study of cytomegalovirus exposure and HLA in healthy donors (dated by TCRdb to about 2017). Libraries were constructed by the immunoSEQ multiplex PCR assay. A mixture of 60 forward primers for TCR Vbeta segments and 13 reverse primers for TCR Jbeta segments was used in the multiplex PCR. TCRdb obtained this table from immuneACCESS and retained in-frame rearrangements with V and J assigned. These tables miss some clones; where compared with another copy, unresolved V genes account for less than half of the shortfall, and the remainder is unexplained. Across this sample there are about 160,000 clones, with approximately 76% seen only once. The leading ten clones occupy under 2.5% of the sample. The sample taken for sequencing was PBMCs. These receptor sequences come from a female donor in good health and CMV-seronegative.

The chain links TRBV19 to TRBJ2-3, with TRBD2 matching 7 bases. The CDR3 consists of 15 residues. The V gene end was trimmed by 9 bases and the J gene end by 0 bases; junction bases not matched to a gene: 9. Per the germline V gene, CDR1 is LNHDA and CDR2 is SQIVND (reference sequence). The CDR3 nucleotides are TGTGCCAGCGGCGGGCTAGCGGACAGCACAGATACGCAGTATTTT. As protein: CASGGLADSTDTQYF.

This clone has only a few counts. This chain connects TRBV6-5 to TRBJ1-1; 7 positions agree with TRBD1. The germline CDR1 and CDR2 sequences are MNHEY and SVGAGI. V was clipped by 0 bases and J by 6 bases; unmatched bases: 7. This CDR3 contains 15 residues. CDR3 nucleotides: TGTGCCAGCAGTTACTCAGGGACAGTTCTCTCTGAAGCTTTCTTT. Translated, it gives CASSYSGTVLSEAFF.

The chain employs TRBV29-1 and TRBJ2-7; 9 nucleotides line up with TRBD1. The germline V gene has CDR1 SQVTM and CDR2 ANQGSEA. Germline trimming cut 7 bases from V and 11 bases from J; bases unmatched to any gene: 21. This CDR3 has 15 amino acids. DNA for the CDR3: TGCAGCGCCCTATCGCCGACGACTATTGACAGGGGGGAGTACTTC. It is translated as CSALSPTTIDRGEYF.

The chain is built from TRBV27 and TRBJ2-3; 11 bases agree with TRBD2. CDR1 and CDR2 (germline): MNHEY, SMNVEV (reference sequence). The CDR3 has 16 amino acids. Germline trimming cut 6 bases from V and 3 bases from J; bases unmatched to any gene: 8. CDR3 sequence: CASRTELAGATDTQYF. CDR3 DNA: TGTGCCAGCAGGACAGAACTAGCGGGAGCTACAGATACGCAGTATTTT.

The rearrangement joins TRBV19 to TRBJ2-3; 9 bases map to TRBD1. With V trimmed by 5 bases and J by 8 bases, 14 bases remained unmatched. The CDR3 contains 16 residues. From germline, CDR1 is LNHDA and CDR2 SQIVND (reference sequence). This CDR3 reads CASSPRTGDGASTQYF. The CDR3 DNA sequence: TGTGCCAGTAGTCCCCGGACAGGGGACGGAGCCAGTACGCAGTATTTT.

V is TRBV10-3 and J is TRBJ1-1; D is possibly TRBD1 (6 bases). Per the germline V gene, CDR1 is ENHRY and CDR2 is SYGVKD. Trimming removed 6 bases from V and 1 base from J, with 15 bases in between. The length of the CDR3 is 15 residues. The CDR3 loop is CAIRREAGANTEAFF. The CDR3 DNA reads TGTGCCATCAGACGGGAAGCGGGGGCGAACACTGAAGCTTTCTTT.

This clone was seen only once. This chain uses TRBV4-1 with TRBJ2-3; a possible D gene is TRBD1 (5 bases). Trimming took 8 bases from V and 4 from J, leaving 19 bases between them. This CDR3 is 15 amino acids long. The germline V gene encodes CDR1 MGHRA and CDR2 YSYEKL. CDR3 in amino acids: CASGLRGSLADTQYF. The CDR3 nucleotides read TGCGCCAGCGGCCTTAGGGGATCGCTCGCAGATACGCAGTATTTT.

V and J are TRBV6-5 and TRBJ1-1, with no clear D. Trimming took off 0 bases at V and 7 bases at J, with 12 bases between the two ends. The CDR3 runs 14 residues. CDR1 is MNHEY and CDR2 is SVGAGI in the germline V gene. The CDR3: CASSYSERLGEAFF. The DNA of the CDR3 is TGTGCCAGCAGTTACTCGGAGAGGCTCGGTGAAGCTTTCTTT.

The chain couples TRBV2 to TRBJ2-1, with 10 bases matching TRBD2. The CDR3 loop spans 15 amino acids. Losses at the gene ends were 3 bases for V and 2 bases for J; bases not matched to a gene: 1. Germline loops: CDR1 SNHLY, CDR2 FYNNEI. CDR3 DNA: TGTGCCAGCAGTGACAGCGGGGGGGCCTACAATGAGCAGTTCTTC. It translates to CASSDSGGAYNEQFF.

The chain has TRBV5-6 and TRBJ1-1, with D tentatively TRBD1 (6 bases). Per germline, CDR1 SGHDT and CDR2 YYEEEE. This CDR3 is built from 15 residues. V dropped 2 bases and J dropped 7 bases, with 18 bases sitting between them. The chain's CDR3 is CASSFAGDEEREAFF. The CDR3 region has the DNA TGTGCCAGCAGCTTCGCAGGGGACGAGGAACGTGAAGCTTTCTTT.

This clone was counted a single time. The genes are TRBV2 and TRBJ2-6, with 12 bases aligning to TRBD1. CDR1 is SNHLY, CDR2 FYNNEI, per germline. The CDR3 has 18 amino acids. V gave up 8 bases and J gave up 4 bases; unmatched junction bases: 12. The DNA for the CDR3 is TGTGCCAGCGGCCCCACGGGACAGGGGGCGGGAGGGGCCAACGTCCTGACTTTC. It specifies CASGPTGQGAGGANVLTF.

The chain couples TRBV6-5 to TRBJ1-2; 9 bases fit TRBD1. CDR1 is MNHEY and CDR2 is SVGAGI in the germline V gene. V dropped 7 bases and J dropped 7; count of bases not matched to a gene: 7. The CDR3 covers 13 residues. DNA of the CDR3: TGTGCCAGCAAAGGGACAGGGTTTTTTGGCTACACCTTC. As protein: CASKGTGFFGYTF.

The chain employs TRBV23-1 and TRBJ1-1; 10 bases align to TRBD1. TRBV23-1 is classed as an ORF, of uncertain function. J gave up 3 bases and V 4 bases, and 17 bases lay outside the gene matches. This CDR3 region has 19 residues. CDR3 sequence (DNA): TGCGCCAGCAGTCTCCGGACTCCCAAGACAGGGGGCAGAGACACTGAAGCTTTCTTT. Its translation: CASSLRTPKTGGRDTEAFF.

This chain joins TRBV4-2 and TRBJ1-2; D gene unclear. This CDR3 region has 13 residues. V lost 0 bases, J lost 8 bases, and 10 bases lay in between. Germline CDR1 reads LGHNA; CDR2 reads YNFKEQ. CDR3 DNA: TGTGCCAGCAGCCAAGATAAAGGCGGCGGCTACACCTTC. It codes for CASSQDKGGGYTF.

V and J are TRBV11-1 and TRBJ2-1; D not resolved. V was clipped by 4 bases and J by 11 bases, with 12 bases between them. Germline-derived CDR1 and CDR2 are SGHAT and FQDESV (reference sequence). The CDR3 is made up of 12 amino acids. In nucleotides, the CDR3 is TGTGCCAGCAGCTCTAATCGGGTAAAGCAGTTCTTC. Its protein is CASSSNRVKQFF.

The rearrangement joins TRBV30 to TRBJ2-2, with 7 nucleotides matching TRBD1. CDR3 length equals 13 residues. From germline, CDR1 is GTSNPN and CDR2 SVGIG (reference sequence). Trimming took 7 bases from V and 3 from J; bases not matched to a gene: 5. For the CDR3, the DNA is TGTGCCTCTAGGGGGCCTTACACCGGGGAGCTGTTTTTT. It specifies CASRGPYTGELFF.

The chain employs TRBV30 and TRBJ2-5; TRBD1 agrees at 8 bases. The length of the CDR3 is 13 residues. The V and J ends lost 4 bases and 1 base, in that order; junction bases with no gene match: 2. Germline loops: CDR1 GTSNPN, CDR2 SVGIG (reference sequence). CDR3 residues: CAWMDRVQETQYF. The CDR3 DNA reads as TGTGCCTGGATGGACAGGGTCCAAGAGACCCAGTACTTC.

The chain combines TRBV5-5 with TRBJ2-7; 11 bases line up with TRBD2. The germline V gene encodes CDR1 SGHKS and CDR2 YYEKEE (reference sequence). CDR3 length: 14 amino acids. The V gene end was trimmed by 6 bases and the J gene end by 3 bases; junction bases not matched to a gene: 5. The CDR3 DNA is TGTGCCAGCACCAAGACTAGCGGGGTCTACGAGCAGTACTTC. It specifies CASTKTSGVYEQYF. Based on the CDR3 plus reference TRBV5-5 and TRBJ2-7, the full variable domain is DAGVTQSPTHLIKTRGQQVTLRCSPISGHKSVSWYQQVLGQGPQFIFQYYEKEERGRGNFPDRFSARQFPNYSSELNVNALLLGDSALYLCASTKTSGVYEQYFGPGTRLTVT.

The chain uses TRBV25-1 and TRBJ1-1; the D gene is possibly TRBD1 (6 bases). The length of the CDR3 is 13 residues. Germline lookup yields CDR1 MGHDK and CDR2 SYGVNS. V lost 2 bases and J 5 bases, leaving 9 bases between the germline ends. CDR3 protein: CASSEQGFTEAFF. The CDR3 coding sequence is TGTGCCAGCAGTGAACAGGGGTTTACTGAAGCTTTCTTT.

The gene calls are TRBV9 and TRBJ2-1; 11 bases are shared with TRBD2. V lost 1 base and J lost 9; bases outside the gene matches: 12. Germline lookup yields CDR1 SGDLS and CDR2 YYNGEE. The CDR3 runs 17 residues. The chain's CDR3 is CASSVSSGRSIFSEQFF. In DNA, the CDR3 is TGTGCCAGCAGCGTATCTAGCGGGAGGTCAATTTTCAGTGAGCAGTTCTTC.

This clone has more than one count but fewer than ten. V usage is TRBV7-2 and J usage is TRBJ2-7; 13 positions agree with TRBD2. There are 16 residues in the CDR3. From germline, CDR1 is SGHTA and CDR2 FQGNSA. V was clipped by 2 bases and J by 5 bases; unmatched bases: 6. CDR3 in amino acids: CASSLPRTSGRHEQYF. DNA of the CDR3: TGTGCCAGCAGCTTACCGCGGACTAGCGGGAGACACGAGCAGTACTTC. Drawing the rest from reference TRBV7-2 and TRBJ2-7, the complete variable domain is GAGVSQSPSNKVTEKGKDVELRCDPISGHTALYWYRQSLGQGLEFLIYFQGNSAPDKSGLPSDRFSAERTGGSVSTLTIQRTQQEDSAVYLCASSLPRTSGRHEQYFGPGTRLTVT.

V is TRBV9 and J is TRBJ1-4; D call uncertain. The germline V and J ends were trimmed by 3 bases and 3 bases, with 12 bases remaining between them. Looked up from germline, CDR1 is SGDLS and CDR2 is YYNGEE. This CDR3 has 15 residues. As DNA, the CDR3 is TGTGCCAGCAGCGGAGCGGGAGCAGCTAATGAAAAACTGTTTTTT. This gives the protein CASSGAGAANEKLFF.